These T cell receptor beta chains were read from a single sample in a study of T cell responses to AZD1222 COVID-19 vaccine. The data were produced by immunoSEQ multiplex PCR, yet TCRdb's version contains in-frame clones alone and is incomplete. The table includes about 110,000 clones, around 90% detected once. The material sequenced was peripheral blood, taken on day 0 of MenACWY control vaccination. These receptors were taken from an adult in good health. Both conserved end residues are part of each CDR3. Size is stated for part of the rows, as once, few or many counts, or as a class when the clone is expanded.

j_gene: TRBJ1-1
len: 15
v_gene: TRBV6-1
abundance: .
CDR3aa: CASSTWDSLNTEAFF

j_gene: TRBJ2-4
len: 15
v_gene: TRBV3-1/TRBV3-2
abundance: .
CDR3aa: CASSQGGAPTRIQYF

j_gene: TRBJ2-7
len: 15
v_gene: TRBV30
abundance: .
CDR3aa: CAWSVGQEPGYEQYF

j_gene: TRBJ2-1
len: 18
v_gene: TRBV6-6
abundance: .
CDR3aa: CASSPPPGIRGTYNEQFF

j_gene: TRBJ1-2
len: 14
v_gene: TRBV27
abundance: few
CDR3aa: CASSRNGPGRGYTF

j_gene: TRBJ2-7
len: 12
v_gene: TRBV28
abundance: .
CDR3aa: CASSRPGYEQYF

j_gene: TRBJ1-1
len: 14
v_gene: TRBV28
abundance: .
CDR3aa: CASSLLLGNTEAFF

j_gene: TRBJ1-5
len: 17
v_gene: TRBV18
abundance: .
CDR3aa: CASSPPGGGNSNQPQHF

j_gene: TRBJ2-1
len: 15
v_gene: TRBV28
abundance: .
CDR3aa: CASSSRHLSYNEQFF

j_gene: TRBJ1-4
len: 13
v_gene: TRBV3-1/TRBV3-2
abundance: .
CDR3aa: CASAGAGGEKLFF

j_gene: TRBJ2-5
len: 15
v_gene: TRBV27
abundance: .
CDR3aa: CASRLTSGAGETQYF

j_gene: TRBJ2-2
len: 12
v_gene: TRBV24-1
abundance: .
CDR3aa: CATSEGAGELFF

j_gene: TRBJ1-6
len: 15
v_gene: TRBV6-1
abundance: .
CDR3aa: CASSEGVSYNSPLHF

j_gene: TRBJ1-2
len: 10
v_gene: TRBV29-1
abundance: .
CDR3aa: CSVAGNGYTF

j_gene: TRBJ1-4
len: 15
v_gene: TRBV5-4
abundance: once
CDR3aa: CATFDPGQGNEKLFF

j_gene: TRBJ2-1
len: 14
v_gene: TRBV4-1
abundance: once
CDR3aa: CASSHRARRNEQFF

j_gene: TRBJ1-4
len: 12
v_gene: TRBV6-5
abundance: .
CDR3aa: CASTVGIEKLFF

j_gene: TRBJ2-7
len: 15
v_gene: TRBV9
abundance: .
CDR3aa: CASSVATGKGYEQYF

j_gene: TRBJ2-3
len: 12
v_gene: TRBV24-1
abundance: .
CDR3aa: CATSAQADTQYF

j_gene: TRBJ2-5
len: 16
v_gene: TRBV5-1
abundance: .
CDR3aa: CASSFALTGRQGTQYF

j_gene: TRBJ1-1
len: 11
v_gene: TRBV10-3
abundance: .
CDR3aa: CAISESGVTFF

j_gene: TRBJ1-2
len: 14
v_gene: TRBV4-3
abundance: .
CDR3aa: CASSQGRGDYGYTF

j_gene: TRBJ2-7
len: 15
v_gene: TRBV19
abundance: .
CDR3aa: CASSTYLSGTYEQYF

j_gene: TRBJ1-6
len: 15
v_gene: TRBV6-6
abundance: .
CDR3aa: CASSYSTGTNSPLHF

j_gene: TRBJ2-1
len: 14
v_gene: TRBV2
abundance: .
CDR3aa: CASSAGGGIDEQFF

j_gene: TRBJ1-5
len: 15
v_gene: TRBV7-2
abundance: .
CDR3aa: CASSFGAYGNQPQHF

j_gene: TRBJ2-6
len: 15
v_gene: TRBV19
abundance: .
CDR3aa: CASSIRGTGANVLTF

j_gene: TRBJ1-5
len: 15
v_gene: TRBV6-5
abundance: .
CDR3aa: CASSRDRGRRQPQHF

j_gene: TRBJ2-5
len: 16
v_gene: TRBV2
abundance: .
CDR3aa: CASSARGDREQETQYF

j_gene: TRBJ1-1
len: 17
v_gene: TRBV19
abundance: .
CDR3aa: CASSIRQGRGANTEAFF

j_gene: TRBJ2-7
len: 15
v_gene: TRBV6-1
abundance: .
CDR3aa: CASSEGHLGGYEQYF

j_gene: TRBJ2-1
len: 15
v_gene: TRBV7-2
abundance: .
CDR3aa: CASSTGLAGVDEQFF

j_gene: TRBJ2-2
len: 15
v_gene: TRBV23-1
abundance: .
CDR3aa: CARVAPGQCAGELFF